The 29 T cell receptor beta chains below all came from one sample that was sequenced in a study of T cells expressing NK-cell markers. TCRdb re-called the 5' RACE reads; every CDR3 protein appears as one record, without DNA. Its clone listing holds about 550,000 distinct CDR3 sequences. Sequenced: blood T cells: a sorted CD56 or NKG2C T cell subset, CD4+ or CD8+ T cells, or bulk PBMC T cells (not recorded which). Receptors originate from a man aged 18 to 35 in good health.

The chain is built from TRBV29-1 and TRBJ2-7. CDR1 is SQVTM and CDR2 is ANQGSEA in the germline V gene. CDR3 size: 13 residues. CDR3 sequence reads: CSVVTTNSYEQYF.

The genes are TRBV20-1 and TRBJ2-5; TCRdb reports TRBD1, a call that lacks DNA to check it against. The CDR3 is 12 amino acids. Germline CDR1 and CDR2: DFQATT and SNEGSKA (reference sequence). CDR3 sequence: CSVTGIGETQYF.

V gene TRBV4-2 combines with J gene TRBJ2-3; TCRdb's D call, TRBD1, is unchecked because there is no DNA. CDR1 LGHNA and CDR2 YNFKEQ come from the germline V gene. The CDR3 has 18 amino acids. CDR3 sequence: CASSQVGQEAGITDTQYF.

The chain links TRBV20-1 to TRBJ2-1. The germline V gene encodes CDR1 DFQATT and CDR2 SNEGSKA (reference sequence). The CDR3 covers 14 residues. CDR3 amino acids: CSAAIAFSFNEQFF.

CDR3 sequence: CASSLGTGFAYGYTF. The chain has TRBV12-3 or TRBV12-4 and TRBJ1-2; checking the TCRdb D call of TRBD1 is not possible without DNA. This CDR3 contains 15 residues.

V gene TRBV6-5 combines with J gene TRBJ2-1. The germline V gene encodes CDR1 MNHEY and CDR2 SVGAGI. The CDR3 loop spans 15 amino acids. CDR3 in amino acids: CASSPLRVRKNEQFF.

CDR3 amino acids: CASSREGRGEQFF. The chain has TRBV6-1 and TRBJ2-1; the TCRdb D gene call, TRBD2, has no DNA to confirm it. This CDR3 has 13 amino acids. Germline CDR1 reads MNHNS; CDR2 reads SASEGT.

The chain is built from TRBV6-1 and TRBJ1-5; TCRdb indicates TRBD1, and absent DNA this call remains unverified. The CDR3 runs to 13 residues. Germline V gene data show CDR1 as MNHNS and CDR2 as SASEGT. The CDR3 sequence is CASLERGLQPQHF.

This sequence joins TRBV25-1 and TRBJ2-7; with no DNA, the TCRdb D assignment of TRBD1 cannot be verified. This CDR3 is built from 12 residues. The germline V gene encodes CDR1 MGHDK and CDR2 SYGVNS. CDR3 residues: CASSGGTPEQYF.

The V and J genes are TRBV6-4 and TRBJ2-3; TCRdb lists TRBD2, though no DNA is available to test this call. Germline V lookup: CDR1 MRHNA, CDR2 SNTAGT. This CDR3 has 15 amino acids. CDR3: CASSPMTSGTDTQYF.

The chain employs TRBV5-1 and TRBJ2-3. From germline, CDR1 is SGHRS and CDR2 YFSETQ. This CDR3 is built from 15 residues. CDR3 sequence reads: CASREVRKRRDTQYF.

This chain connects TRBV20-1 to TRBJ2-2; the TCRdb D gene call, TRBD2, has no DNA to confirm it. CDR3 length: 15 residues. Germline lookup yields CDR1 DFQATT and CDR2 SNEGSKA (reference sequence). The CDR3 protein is CSAIAGELNTGELFF.

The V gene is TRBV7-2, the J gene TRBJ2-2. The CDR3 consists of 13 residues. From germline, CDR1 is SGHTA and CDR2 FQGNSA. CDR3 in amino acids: CASSLVLAGELFF.

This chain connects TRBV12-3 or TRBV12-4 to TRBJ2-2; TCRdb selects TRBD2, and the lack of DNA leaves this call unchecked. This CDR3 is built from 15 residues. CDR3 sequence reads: CASSTVAEGTGELFF.

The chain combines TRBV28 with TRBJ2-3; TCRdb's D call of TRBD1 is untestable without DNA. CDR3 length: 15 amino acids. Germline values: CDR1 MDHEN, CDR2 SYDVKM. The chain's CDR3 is CASSYRDRVPDTQYF.

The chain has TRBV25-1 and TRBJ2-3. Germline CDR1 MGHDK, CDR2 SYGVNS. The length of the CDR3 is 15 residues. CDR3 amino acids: CASSEFVGLSDTQYF.

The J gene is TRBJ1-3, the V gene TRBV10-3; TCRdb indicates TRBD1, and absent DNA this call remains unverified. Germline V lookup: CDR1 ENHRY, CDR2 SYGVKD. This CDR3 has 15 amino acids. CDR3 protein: CAINNRGSSGNTIYF.

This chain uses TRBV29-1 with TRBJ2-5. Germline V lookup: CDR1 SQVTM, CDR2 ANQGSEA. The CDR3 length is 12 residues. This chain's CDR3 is CSGGQRQETQYF. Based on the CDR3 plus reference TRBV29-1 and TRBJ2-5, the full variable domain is SAVISQKPSRDICQRGTSLTIQCQVDSQVTMMFWYRQQPGQSLTLIATANQGSEATYESGFVIDKFPISRPNLTFSTLTVSNMSPEDSSIYLCSGGQRQETQYFGPGTRLLVL.

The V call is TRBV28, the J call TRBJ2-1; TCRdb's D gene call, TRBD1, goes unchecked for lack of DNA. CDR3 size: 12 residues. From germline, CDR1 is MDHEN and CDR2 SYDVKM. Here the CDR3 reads CASSLKGEEQFF. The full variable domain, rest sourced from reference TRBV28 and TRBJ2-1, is DVKVTQSSRYLVKRTGEKVFLECVQDMDHENMFWYRQDPGLGLRLIYFSYDVKMKEKGDIPEGYSVSREKKERFSLILESASTNQTSMYLCASSLKGEEQFFGPGTRLTVL.

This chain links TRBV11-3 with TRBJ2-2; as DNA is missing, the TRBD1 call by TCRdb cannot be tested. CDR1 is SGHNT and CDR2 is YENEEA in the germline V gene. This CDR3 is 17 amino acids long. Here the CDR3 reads CASSLERRGYNTGELFF.

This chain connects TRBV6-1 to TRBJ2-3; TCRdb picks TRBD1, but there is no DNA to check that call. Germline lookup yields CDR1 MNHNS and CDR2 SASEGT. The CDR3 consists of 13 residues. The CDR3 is CASKGLVADTQYF.

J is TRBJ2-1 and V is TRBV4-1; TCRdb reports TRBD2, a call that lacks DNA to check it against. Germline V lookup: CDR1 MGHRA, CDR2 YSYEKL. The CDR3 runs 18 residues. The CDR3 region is CASSLASGSMGSYNEQFF.

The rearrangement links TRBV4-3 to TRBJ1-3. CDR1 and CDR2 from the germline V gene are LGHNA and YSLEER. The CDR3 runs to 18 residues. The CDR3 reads CASSQDVAGQVSGNTIYF.

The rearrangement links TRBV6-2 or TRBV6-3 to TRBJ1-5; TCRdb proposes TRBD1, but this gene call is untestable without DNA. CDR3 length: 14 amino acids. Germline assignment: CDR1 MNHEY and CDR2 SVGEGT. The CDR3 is CASSPGTGVQPQHF.

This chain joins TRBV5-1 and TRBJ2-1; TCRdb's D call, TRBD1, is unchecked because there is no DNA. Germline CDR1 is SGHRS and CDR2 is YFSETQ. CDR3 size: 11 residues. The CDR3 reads CASSRDRAQFF. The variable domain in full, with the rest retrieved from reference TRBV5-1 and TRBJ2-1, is KAGVTQTPRYLIKTRGQQVTLSCSPISGHRSVSWYQQTPGQGLQFLFEYFSETQRNKGNFPGRFSGRQFSNSRSEMNVSTLELGDSALYLCASSRDRAQFFGPGTRLTVL.

The chain's CDR3 is CATSDWDGDKQYF. This chain joins TRBV24-1 and TRBJ2-7; absent DNA, TCRdb's TRBD1 call cannot be checked. The CDR3 loop spans 13 amino acids. The germline gives CDR1 KGHDR, CDR2 SFDVKD.

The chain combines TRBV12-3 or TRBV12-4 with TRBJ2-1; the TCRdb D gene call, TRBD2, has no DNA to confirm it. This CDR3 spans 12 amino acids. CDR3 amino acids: CAIAGVGVEQFF.

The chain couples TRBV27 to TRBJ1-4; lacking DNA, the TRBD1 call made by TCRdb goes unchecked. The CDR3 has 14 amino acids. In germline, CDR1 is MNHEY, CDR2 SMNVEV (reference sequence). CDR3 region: CASRPTGAVEKLFF.

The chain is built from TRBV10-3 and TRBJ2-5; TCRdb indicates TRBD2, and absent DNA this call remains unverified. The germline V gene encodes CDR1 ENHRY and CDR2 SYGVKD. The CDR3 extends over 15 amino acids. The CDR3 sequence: CAIRVGLAEQETQYF.